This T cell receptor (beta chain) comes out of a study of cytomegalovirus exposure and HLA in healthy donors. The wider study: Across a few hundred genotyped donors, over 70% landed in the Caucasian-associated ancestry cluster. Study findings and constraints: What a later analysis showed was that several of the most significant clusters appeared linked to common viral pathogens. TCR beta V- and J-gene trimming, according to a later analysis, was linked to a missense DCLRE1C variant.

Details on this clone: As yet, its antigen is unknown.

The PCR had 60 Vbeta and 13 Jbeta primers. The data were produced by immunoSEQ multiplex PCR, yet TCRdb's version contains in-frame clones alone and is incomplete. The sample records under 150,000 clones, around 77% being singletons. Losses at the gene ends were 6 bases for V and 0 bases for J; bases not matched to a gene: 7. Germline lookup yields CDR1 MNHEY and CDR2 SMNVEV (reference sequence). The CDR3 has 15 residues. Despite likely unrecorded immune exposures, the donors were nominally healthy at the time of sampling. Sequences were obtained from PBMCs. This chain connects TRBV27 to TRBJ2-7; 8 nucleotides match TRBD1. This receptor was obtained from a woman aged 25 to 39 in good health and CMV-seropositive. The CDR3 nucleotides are TGTGCCAGCAGCTTTACGGGACAGGTCTCCTACGAGCAGTACTTC. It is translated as CASSFTGQVSYEQYF.